Listed below are T cell receptor beta chains from one sample, sequenced in a study of control samples from healthy donors and cancer patients. The assay was immunoSEQ multiplex PCR, and TCRdb's table has in-frame clones only and misses some. The sample yields more than 75,000 clones, approximately 84% seen once. The sequencing sample was made of PBMCs. The receptors were sampled from a man aged 65 to 79 with lung cancer. CDR3s include the opening cysteine and the closing phenylalanine or tryptophan. The order of the fields is D gene, clone size, J gene, V gene, CDR3 length, CDR3 DNA, CDR3 protein. D genes are given only for firm matches. A row's size may be missing; if present it is once, few, many or a size class.

D: .; size: once; J: TRBJ2-3; V: TRBV18; length: 15; DNA: TGTGCCAGCTCACCCGGACAGACCTTCACAGATACGCAGTATTTT; CDR3: CASSPGQTFTDTQYF
D: .; size: .; J: TRBJ1-2; V: TRBV28; length: 12; DNA: TGTGCCAGCAAAGAATTGAACTATGGCTACACCTTC; CDR3: CASKELNYGYTF
D: .; size: .; J: TRBJ2-3; V: TRBV27; length: 15; DNA: TGTGCCAGCTCATGGGGACAATTTAGCACAGATACGCAGTATTTT; CDR3: CASSWGQFSTDTQYF
D: .; size: .; J: TRBJ2-3; V: TRBV11-3; length: 14; DNA: TGTGCCAGCAGCTTCGGGTCCCCCACAGATACGCAGTATTTT; CDR3: CASSFGSPTDTQYF
D: TRBD1; size: .; J: TRBJ1-2; V: TRBV10-3; length: 17; DNA: TGTGCCATCAGTGGGACAGGGGGGGCACCCCCTAACTATGGCTACACCTTC; CDR3: CAISGTGGAPPNYGYTF
D: TRBD2; size: .; J: TRBJ2-7; V: TRBV5-1; length: 14; DNA: TGCGCCAGCAGCTTGGCTAGCGGTTCCTACGAGCAGTACTTC; CDR3: CASSLASGSYEQYF
D: .; size: .; J: TRBJ2-7; V: TRBV30; length: 18; DNA: TGTGCCTGGAGTAGGGCAGCCCGACTGTCCGCTAGCTCCTACGAGCAGTACTTC; CDR3: CAWSRAARLSASSYEQYF
D: TRBD1; size: .; J: TRBJ2-7; V: TRBV7-3; length: 13; DNA: TGTGCCAGCAGCCCCGACAGGGGGCGCGAGCAGTACTTC; CDR3: CASSPDRGREQYF
D: .; size: .; J: TRBJ1-1; V: TRBV7-7; length: 13; DNA: TGTGCTAGCAGCTTAGTGGCGGGAACTGAAGCTTTCTTT; CDR3: CASSLVAGTEAFF
D: .; size: .; J: TRBJ1-2; V: TRBV4-2; length: 14; DNA: TGTGCCAGCAGCCAAGATCGTGGCGGGGGGGGCTACACCTTC; CDR3: CASSQDRGGGGYTF
D: .; size: .; J: TRBJ1-1; V: TRBV6-5; length: 13; DNA: TGTGCCAGCACTGGGACTCCGGCGGTTGAAGCTTTCTTT; CDR3: CASTGTPAVEAFF
D: .; size: .; J: TRBJ1-4; V: TRBV30; length: 15; DNA: TGTGCCTGGAGTCCCAATTCGGGACCTAATGAAAAACTGTTTTTT; CDR3: CAWSPNSGPNEKLFF
D: .; size: .; J: TRBJ1-1; V: TRBV11-3; length: 14; DNA: TGTGCCAGCAGCTTAGGGCAGGGGAGCACTGAAGCTTTCTTT; CDR3: CASSLGQGSTEAFF
D: .; size: .; J: TRBJ2-7; V: TRBV11-3; length: 13; DNA: TGTGCCAGCAGCCTAGACACTGTAGGGGAGCAGTACTTC; CDR3: CASSLDTVGEQYF
D: .; size: .; J: TRBJ1-4; V: TRBV30; length: 15; DNA: TGTGCCTGGAGTACATCGTTGGGACCTGGGGAAAAACTGTTTTTT; CDR3: CAWSTSLGPGEKLFF
D: .; size: .; J: TRBJ2-7; V: TRBV19; length: 15; DNA: TGTGCCAGTAATCCGACCGGGGGGCGCAGGAACGAGCAGTACTTC; CDR3: CASNPTGGRRNEQYF
D: .; size: .; J: TRBJ1-4; V: TRBV4-3; length: 15; DNA: TGCGCCAGCAGCCAAATCCGGGGGAATAATGAAAAACTGTTTTTT; CDR3: CASSQIRGNNEKLFF
D: .; size: few; J: TRBJ2-1; V: TRBV13; length: 17; DNA: TGTGCCAGCAGCCCCCCCCGTTCCGGGGTATCCTACAATGAGCAGTTCTTC; CDR3: CASSPPRSGVSYNEQFF
D: .; size: .; J: TRBJ1-5; V: TRBV3-1/TRBV3-2; length: 19; DNA: TGTGCCAGCAGCCAAGATCGAAGGGCAGAGGGGGATAGCAATCAGCCCCAGCATTTT; CDR3: CASSQDRRAEGDSNQPQHF
D: .; size: .; J: TRBJ1-1; V: TRBV2; length: 13; DNA: TGTGCCAGCAGTATTGGACAGAACACTGAAGCTTTCTTT; CDR3: CASSIGQNTEAFF
D: .; size: .; J: TRBJ2-3; V: TRBV5-1; length: 13; DNA: TGCGCCAGCAGCTGGGGCGACACAGATACGCAGTATTTT; CDR3: CASSWGDTDTQYF
D: .; size: .; J: TRBJ2-3; V: TRBV7-2; length: 13; DNA: TGTGCCAGCAGCTTAGGACGCACAGATACGCAGTATTTT; CDR3: CASSLGRTDTQYF
D: .; size: .; J: TRBJ1-5; V: TRBV5-5; length: 14; DNA: TGTGCCAGCAGCTTGGGACAGCCTAATCAGCCCCAGCATTTT; CDR3: CASSLGQPNQPQHF
D: TRBD2; size: .; J: TRBJ2-3; V: TRBV25-1; length: 16; DNA: TGTGCCAGCAGTGAATTCGGCGGGGGTAGCACAGATACGCAGTATTTT; CDR3: CASSEFGGGSTDTQYF
D: .; size: few; J: TRBJ1-6; V: TRBV5-8; length: 16; DNA: TGTGCCAGCAGCTTTGGGGGGACCTCCTATAATTCACCCCTCCACTTT; CDR3: CASSFGGTSYNSPLHF
D: TRBD1; size: .; J: TRBJ1-4; V: TRBV10-3; length: 14; DNA: TGTGCCATCAGTCCGGGACAGGGTGGGGAAAAACTGTTTTTT; CDR3: CAISPGQGGEKLFF
D: .; size: once; J: TRBJ2-2; V: TRBV5-6; length: 16; DNA: TGTGCCAGCAGCTCGCACGCCCGGGGGAACACCGGGGAGCTGTTTTTT; CDR3: CASSSHARGNTGELFF
D: TRBD1; size: .; J: TRBJ2-1; V: TRBV12-3/TRBV12-4; length: 12; DNA: TGTGCCAGCAGTGGGACAGGTAATGAGCAGTTCTTC; CDR3: CASSGTGNEQFF
D: .; size: .; J: TRBJ1-2; V: TRBV7-9; length: 15; DNA: TGTGCCAGCAGCTTAGCGAAAGGAAGGGCCGATGGCTACACCTTC; CDR3: CASSLAKGRADGYTF
D: .; size: .; J: TRBJ1-6; V: TRBV30; length: 15; DNA: TGTGCCTGGAGTGTACAGGGCACGAAGAATTCACCCCTCCACTTT; CDR3: CAWSVQGTKNSPLHF
D: .; size: .; J: TRBJ1-1; V: TRBV6-1; length: 18; DNA: TGTGCCAGCAGTGGTGCTAGAAAGGGACACCAGATTAACACTGAAGCTTTCTTT; CDR3: CASSGARKGHQINTEAFF
D: .; size: .; J: TRBJ2-5; V: TRBV7-9; length: 11; DNA: TGTGCCAGCGCCTTGGGGGAGACCCAGTACTTC; CDR3: CASALGETQYF
D: .; size: .; J: TRBJ2-7; V: TRBV18; length: 16; DNA: TGTGCCAGCTCACCCCCCCCCGCGACGGCCTCCTACGAGCAGTACTTC; CDR3: CASSPPPATASYEQYF
D: TRBD1; size: .; J: TRBJ1-5; V: TRBV30; length: 18; DNA: TGTGCCTGGAGGGGGGGGACAGGGGCCCGAGGTTGGAATCAGCCCCAGCATTTT; CDR3: CAWRGGTGARGWNQPQHF
D: .; size: .; J: TRBJ1-6; V: TRBV14; length: 15; DNA: TGTGCCAGCAGCCACGCCAGCTCCTATAATTCACCCCTCCACTTT; CDR3: CASSHASSYNSPLHF
D: .; size: .; J: TRBJ1-1; V: TRBV30; length: 14; DNA: TGTGCCTGGAGTTTGTGGCAGAAGAACACTGAAGCTTTCTTT; CDR3: CAWSLWQKNTEAFF
D: TRBD1; size: few; J: TRBJ1-2; V: TRBV20-1; length: 14; DNA: TGCAGTGCTAGTTGGGGGACAGCTAACTATGGCTACACCTTC; CDR3: CSASWGTANYGYTF
D: TRBD2; size: .; J: TRBJ2-1; V: TRBV7-6; length: 14; DNA: TGTGCCAGCAGACTAGCGGGGGGGCCGGTTGAGCAGTTCTTC; CDR3: CASRLAGGPVEQFF
D: TRBD1; size: .; J: TRBJ1-2; V: TRBV30; length: 15; DNA: TGTGCCTGGAGTGTAGAGAGGACAGGGACGAGGGGCTACACCTTC; CDR3: CAWSVERTGTRGYTF
D: .; size: .; J: TRBJ2-3; V: TRBV7-8; length: 18; DNA: TGTGCCAGCAGCTTAGGCGCTCTTCGAATCACTAGCACAGATACGCAGTATTTT; CDR3: CASSLGALRITSTDTQYF
D: TRBD1; size: .; J: TRBJ2-4; V: TRBV11-3; length: 13; DNA: TGTGCCAGCAGCCCCGGGACAGGGAACATTCAGTACTTC; CDR3: CASSPGTGNIQYF
D: TRBD1; size: .; J: TRBJ1-1; V: TRBV4-2; length: 20; DNA: TGTGCCAGCAGCCAAGATGAAGGCCGACAGGGCATTTTTTTGAACACTGAAGCTTTCTTT; CDR3: CASSQDEGRQGIFLNTEAFF
D: .; size: few; J: TRBJ1-2; V: TRBV7-3; length: 13; DNA: TGTGCCAGCAGCTTATCAGGGCTTGATGGCTACACCTTC; CDR3: CASSLSGLDGYTF
D: .; size: .; J: TRBJ1-3; V: TRBV12-5; length: 14; DNA: TGTGCTAGTGGTTTGATGCTGGCTGGAAACACCATATATTTT; CDR3: CASGLMLAGNTIYF
D: TRBD1; size: .; J: TRBJ1-3; V: TRBV6-5; length: 16; DNA: TGTGCCAGCAGTTACTCCCGCCCGGGACAGCGAAACACCATATATTTT; CDR3: CASSYSRPGQRNTIYF
D: TRBD1; size: once; J: TRBJ1-2; V: TRBV12-5; length: 17; DNA: TGTGCTAGTGGTTTGTCCCAGGGGGCAGCCACTAACTATGGCTACACCTTC; CDR3: CASGLSQGAATNYGYTF
D: TRBD1; size: .; J: TRBJ2-2; V: TRBV7-3; length: 16; DNA: TGTGCCAGCAGCCTAGGGACAGGGGGCAACACCGGGGAGCTGTTTTTT; CDR3: CASSLGTGGNTGELFF
D: .; size: .; J: TRBJ2-5; V: TRBV29-1; length: 11; DNA: TGCAGCGTTGTACTGCTGGAGACCCAGTACTTC; CDR3: CSVVLLETQYF
D: TRBD1; size: .; J: TRBJ1-1; V: TRBV6-5; length: 15; DNA: TGTGCCAGCAGTTATTCAAACAGGGGATCGACTGAAGCTTTCTTT; CDR3: CASSYSNRGSTEAFF
D: .; size: .; J: TRBJ1-2; V: TRBV6-5; length: 11; DNA: TGTGCCAGCAAGTGGGGGGATGGCTACACCTTC; CDR3: CASKWGDGYTF
D: .; size: few; J: TRBJ1-6; V: TRBV27; length: 12; DNA: TGTGCCAGCAGGGATTATAATTCACCCCTCCACTTT; CDR3: CASRDYNSPLHF
D: TRBD1; size: .; J: TRBJ2-1; V: TRBV6-5; length: 15; DNA: TGTGCCAGCAGTTACTCTGGCAGGGGGAACAATGAGCAGTTCTTC; CDR3: CASSYSGRGNNEQFF
D: .; size: few; J: TRBJ2-7; V: TRBV10-2; length: 15; DNA: TGCGCCAGCATCCAAGGGGAGGGGGCTAGCGGCGAGCAGTACTTC; CDR3: CASIQGEGASGEQYF